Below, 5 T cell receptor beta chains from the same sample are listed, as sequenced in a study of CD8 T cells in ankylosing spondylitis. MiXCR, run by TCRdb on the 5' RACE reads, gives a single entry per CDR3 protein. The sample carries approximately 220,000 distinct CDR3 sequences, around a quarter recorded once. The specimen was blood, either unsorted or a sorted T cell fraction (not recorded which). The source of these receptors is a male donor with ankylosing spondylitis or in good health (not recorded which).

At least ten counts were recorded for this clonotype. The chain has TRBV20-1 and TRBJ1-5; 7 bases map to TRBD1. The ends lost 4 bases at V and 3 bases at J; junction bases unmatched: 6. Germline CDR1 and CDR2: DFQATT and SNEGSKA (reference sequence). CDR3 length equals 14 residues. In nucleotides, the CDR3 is TGCAGTGCTACTGTGGGACAGTACAATCAGCCCCAGCATTTT. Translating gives CSATVGQYNQPQHF.

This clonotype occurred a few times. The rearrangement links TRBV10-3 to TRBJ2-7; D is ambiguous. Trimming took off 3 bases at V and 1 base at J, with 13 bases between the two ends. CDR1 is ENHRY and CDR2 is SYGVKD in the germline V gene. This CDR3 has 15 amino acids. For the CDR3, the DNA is TGTGCCATCAGTGACGGCGCAGGACCATCCTACGAGCAGTACTTC. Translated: CAISDGAGPSYEQYF.

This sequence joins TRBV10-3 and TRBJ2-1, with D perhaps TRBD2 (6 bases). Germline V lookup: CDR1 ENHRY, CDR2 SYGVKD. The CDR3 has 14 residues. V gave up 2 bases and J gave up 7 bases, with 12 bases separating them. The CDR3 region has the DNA TGTGCCATCAGTGAGAGGCGGGACTCGAATGAGCAGTTCTTC. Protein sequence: CAISERRDSNEQFF.

The DNA for the CDR3 is TGTGCCATCAGGCCGGGACTAATGGACAATGAGCAGTTCTTC. Residues: CAIRPGLMDNEQFF. The chain joins TRBV10-3 to TRBJ2-1; 7 positions match TRBD2. Unmatched junction bases numbered 7, after V lost 6 bases and J lost 5 bases. The CDR3 extends over 14 amino acids. Germline V gives CDR1 ENHRY, CDR2 SYGVKD.

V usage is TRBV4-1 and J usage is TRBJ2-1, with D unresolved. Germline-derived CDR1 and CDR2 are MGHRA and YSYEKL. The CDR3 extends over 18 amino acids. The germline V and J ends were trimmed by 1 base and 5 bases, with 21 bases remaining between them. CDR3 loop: CASSQGELPRPPHNEQFF. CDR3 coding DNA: TGCGCCAGCAGCCAAGGGGAACTCCCTCGCCCCCCCCACAATGAGCAGTTCTTC.